The rows below give T cell receptor beta chains drawn from one sample of a study of memory CD4+ T cells and cytomegalovirus serostatus. Profiling relied on immunoSEQ multiplex PCR, and the TCRdb table lists in-frame clones only, not all of them. The repertoire has about 60,000 clones, around three quarters of them found once; the top ten carry 2.6%. The sequenced sample consisted of memory CD4+ T cells from blood. The source of these receptors is an adult in good health and CMV-seropositive. The CDR3 runs from the conserved cysteine through the conserved F or W. The order of the fields is V gene, J gene, clone size, D gene, CDR3 protein, CDR3 DNA. The D gene is left open where the match is weak. Size is stated for part of the rows, as once, few or many counts, or as a class when the clone is expanded.

TRBV15,TRBJ2-2,.,.,CATRGGTGSAGELFF,TGTGCCACCCGGGGGGGGACAGGGTCCGCCGGGGAGCTGTTTTTT
TRBV11-3,TRBJ2-7,.,.,CASSSSPGLEQYF,TGTGCCAGCAGCTCCTCTCCGGGGCTCGAGCAGTACTTC
TRBV5-1,TRBJ2-5,few,.,CASSAEGQETQYF,TGCGCCAGCAGCGCGGAGGGCCAAGAGACCCAGTACTTC
TRBV18,TRBJ2-7,.,.,CASSQDSYEQYF,TGTGCCAGCTCACAAGACAGCTACGAGCAGTACTTC
TRBV14,TRBJ2-1,few,TRBD1,CASSWDRVNEQFF,TGTGCCAGCAGCTGGGACAGGGTAAATGAGCAGTTCTTC
TRBV5-1,TRBJ2-7,.,.,CASSPGTGGDEQYF,TGCGCCAGCAGCCCCGGGACGGGGGGCGACGAGCAGTACTTC
TRBV19,TRBJ2-1,.,TRBD2,CASSIKGLAYNEQFF,TGTGCCAGTAGCATAAAAGGACTAGCCTACAATGAGCAGTTCTTC
TRBV11-3,TRBJ2-1,.,.,CASKIGVGDEQFF,TGTGCCAGCAAAATAGGGGTGGGGGATGAGCAGTTCTTC
TRBV5-1,TRBJ2-3,.,.,CASSLVPVGSTDTQYF,TGCGCCAGCAGCTTGGTCCCGGTCGGGAGCACAGATACGCAGTATTTT
TRBV7-9,TRBJ2-7,.,.,CASSLGDGSSYEQYF,TGTGCCAGCAGCTTAGGGGACGGATCCTCCTACGAGCAGTACTTC
TRBV28,TRBJ1-4,.,.,CASRWSRSNEKLFF,TGTGCCAGCCGGTGGAGCCGGTCTAATGAAAAACTGTTTTTT
TRBV6-6,TRBJ1-2,.,.,CASSPGAFYGYTF,TGTGCCAGCAGCCCTGGGGCTTTTTATGGCTACACCTTC
TRBV7-2,TRBJ1-2,.,.,CASSLEGTVYGYTF,TGTGCCAGCAGCTTAGAGGGGACGGTCTATGGCTACACCTTC
TRBV4-2,TRBJ2-3,.,TRBD2,CASALAGGSGTSGNVDTQYF,TGTGCCAGCGCTCTGGCTGGGGGCTCAGGGACTAGCGGGAATGTAGATACGCAGTATTTT
TRBV7-6,TRBJ2-7,.,.,CASSSQDSYEQYF,TGTGCCAGCAGCTCCCAGGACTCGTACGAGCAGTACTTC
TRBV2,TRBJ2-2,.,.,CASRRGGTGELFF,TGTGCCAGCAGGAGGGGCGGCACCGGGGAGCTGTTTTTT
TRBV7-8,TRBJ2-2,.,.,CASSFRVGELFF,TGTGCCAGCAGCTTCCGAGTGGGGGAGCTGTTTTTT
TRBV5-1,TRBJ2-5,.,.,CASSLARSWSQYF,TGCGCCAGCAGCTTGGCGCGCTCGTGGTCCCAGTACTTC
TRBV2,TRBJ2-5,.,TRBD1,CASSEEQGGETQYF,TGTGCCAGCAGTGAAGAACAGGGGGGAGAGACCCAGTACTTC
TRBV7-6,TRBJ1-1,.,.,CASSLRGNLMNTEAFF,TGTGCCAGCAGCTTACGGGGAAATCTCATGAACACTGAAGCTTTCTTT
TRBV19,TRBJ1-5,few,.,CASSKQLSYSNQPQHF,TGTGCCAGTAGTAAGCAACTGTCCTATAGCAATCAGCCCCAGCATTTT
TRBV28,TRBJ1-5,.,.,CASSPLWVQPQHF,TGTGCCAGCAGTCCGTTGTGGGTTCAGCCCCAGCATTTT
TRBV5-6,TRBJ1-3,.,.,CASSLAGDSGNTIYF,TGTGCCAGCAGCTTGGCGGGGGACTCTGGAAACACCATATATTTT
TRBV6-6,TRBJ1-3,.,.,CASRDQGLSGNTIYF,TGTGCCAGCAGAGACCAGGGCCTCTCTGGAAACACCATATATTTT
TRBV6-6,TRBJ1-1,.,TRBD1,CASSYSGQGGAEAFF,TGTGCCAGCAGTTACTCCGGACAGGGGGGAGCTGAAGCTTTCTTT
TRBV29-1,TRBJ2-7,.,TRBD2,CSANAGGKYEQYF,TGCAGCGCCAATGCGGGGGGGAAGTACGAGCAGTACTTC